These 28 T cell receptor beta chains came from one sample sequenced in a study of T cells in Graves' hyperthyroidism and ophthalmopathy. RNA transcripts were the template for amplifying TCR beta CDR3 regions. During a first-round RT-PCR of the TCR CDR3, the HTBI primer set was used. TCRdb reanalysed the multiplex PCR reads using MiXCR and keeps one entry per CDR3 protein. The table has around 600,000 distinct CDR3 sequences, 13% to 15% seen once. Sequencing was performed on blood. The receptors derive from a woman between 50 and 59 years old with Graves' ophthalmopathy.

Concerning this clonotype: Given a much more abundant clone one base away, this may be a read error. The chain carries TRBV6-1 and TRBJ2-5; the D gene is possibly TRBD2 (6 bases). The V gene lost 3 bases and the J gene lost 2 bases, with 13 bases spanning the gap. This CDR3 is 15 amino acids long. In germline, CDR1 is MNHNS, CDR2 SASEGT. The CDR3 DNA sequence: TGTGCCAGCAGTGAGTTTACGGGAGTGCAAGAGACCCAGTACTTC. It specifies CASSEFTGVQETQYF.

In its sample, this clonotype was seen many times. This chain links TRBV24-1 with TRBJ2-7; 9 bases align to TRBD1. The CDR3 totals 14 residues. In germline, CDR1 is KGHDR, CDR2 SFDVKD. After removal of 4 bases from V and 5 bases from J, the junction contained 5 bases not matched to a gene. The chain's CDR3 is CATSDSGTGNEQYF. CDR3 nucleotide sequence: TGTGCCACCAGTGACTCCGGGACAGGGAACGAGCAGTACTTC.

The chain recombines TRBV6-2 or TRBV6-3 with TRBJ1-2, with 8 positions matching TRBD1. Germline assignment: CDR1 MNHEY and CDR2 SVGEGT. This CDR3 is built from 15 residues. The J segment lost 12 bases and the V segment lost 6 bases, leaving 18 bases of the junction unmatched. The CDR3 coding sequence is TGTGCCAGCAGGCTCACCGGGACAGGCGGAATTGAGGACACCTTC. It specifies CASRLTGTGGIEDTF.

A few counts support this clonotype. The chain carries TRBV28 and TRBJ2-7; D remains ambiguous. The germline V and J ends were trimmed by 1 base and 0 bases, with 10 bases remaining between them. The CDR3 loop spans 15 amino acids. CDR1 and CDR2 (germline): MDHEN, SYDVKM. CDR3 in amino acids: CASSLFRISSYEQYF. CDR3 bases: TGTGCCAGCAGTTTATTCAGGATCAGCTCCTACGAGCAGTACTTC.

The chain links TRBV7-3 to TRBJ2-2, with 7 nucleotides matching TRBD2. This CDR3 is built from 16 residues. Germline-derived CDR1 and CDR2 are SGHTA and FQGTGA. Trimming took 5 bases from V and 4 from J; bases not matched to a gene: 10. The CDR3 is CASSPRLATGTGELFF. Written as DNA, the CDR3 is TGTGCCAGCAGCCCCCGACTAGCTACGGGCACCGGGGAGCTGTTTTTT.

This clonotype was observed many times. CDR3 protein: CASRLSGTGETQYF. The CDR3 coding sequence is TGTGCCAGCAGACTTAGCGGGACGGGGGAGACCCAGTACTTC. V and J are TRBV28 and TRBJ2-5; 8 nucleotides line up with TRBD2. The CDR3 is 14 residues long. Germline V gene data show CDR1 as MDHEN and CDR2 as SYDVKM. The junction had 8 bases not matched to a gene; V was cut back by 6 bases and J by 5 bases.

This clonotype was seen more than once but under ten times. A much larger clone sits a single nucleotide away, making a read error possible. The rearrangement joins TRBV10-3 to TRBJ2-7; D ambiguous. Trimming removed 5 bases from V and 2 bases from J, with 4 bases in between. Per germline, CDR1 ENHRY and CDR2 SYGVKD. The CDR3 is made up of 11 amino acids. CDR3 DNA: TGTGCCATCAGTAACACCTACGAGCAGTACTTC. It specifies CAISNTYEQYF.

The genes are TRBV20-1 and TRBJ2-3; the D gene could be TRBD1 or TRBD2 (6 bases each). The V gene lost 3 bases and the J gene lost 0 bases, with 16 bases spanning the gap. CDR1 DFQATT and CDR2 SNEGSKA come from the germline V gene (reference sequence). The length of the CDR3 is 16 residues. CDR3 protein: CSASVGGTASTDTQYF. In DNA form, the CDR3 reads TGCAGTGCTAGTGTAGGGGGGACGGCAAGCACAGATACGCAGTATTTT.

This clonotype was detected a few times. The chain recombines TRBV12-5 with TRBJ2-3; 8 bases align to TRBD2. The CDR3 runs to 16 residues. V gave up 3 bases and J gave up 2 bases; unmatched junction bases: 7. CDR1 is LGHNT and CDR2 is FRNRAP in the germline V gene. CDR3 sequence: CASGFAPTSDTDTQYF. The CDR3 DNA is TGTGCTAGTGGTTTCGCCCCGACTAGCGACACAGATACGCAGTATTTT.

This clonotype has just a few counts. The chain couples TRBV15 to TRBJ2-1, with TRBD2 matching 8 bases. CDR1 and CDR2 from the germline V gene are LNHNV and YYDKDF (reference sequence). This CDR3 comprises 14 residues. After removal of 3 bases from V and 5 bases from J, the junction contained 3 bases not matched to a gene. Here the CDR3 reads CATSSWREDNEQFF. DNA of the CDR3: TGTGCCACCAGCAGCTGGCGGGAGGACAATGAGCAGTTCTTC.

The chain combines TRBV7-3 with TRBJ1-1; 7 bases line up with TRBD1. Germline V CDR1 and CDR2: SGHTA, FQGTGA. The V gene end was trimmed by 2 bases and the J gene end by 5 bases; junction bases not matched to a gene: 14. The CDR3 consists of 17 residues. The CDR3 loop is CASSLFGRGEQATEAFF. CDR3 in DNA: TGTGCCAGCAGCTTATTCGGCAGGGGGGAACAGGCGACTGAAGCTTTCTTT.

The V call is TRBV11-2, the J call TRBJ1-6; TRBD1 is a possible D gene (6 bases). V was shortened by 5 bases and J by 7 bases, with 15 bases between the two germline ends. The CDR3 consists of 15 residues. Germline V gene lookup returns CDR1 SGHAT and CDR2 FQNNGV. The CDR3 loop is CASSRGGGLNSPLHF. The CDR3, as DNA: TGTGCCAGCAGCAGGGGCGGGGGGCTAAATTCACCCCTCCACTTT.

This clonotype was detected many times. This CDR3 is CAWSVWGNEQFF. The CDR3 DNA reads TGTGCCTGGAGTGTATGGGGTAATGAGCAGTTCTTC. The gene calls are TRBV30 and TRBJ2-1, with no clear D. V lost 0 bases and J 7 bases, leaving 7 bases between the germline ends. CDR3 length: 12 amino acids. The germline CDR1 and CDR2 sequences are GTSNPN and SVGIG (reference sequence).

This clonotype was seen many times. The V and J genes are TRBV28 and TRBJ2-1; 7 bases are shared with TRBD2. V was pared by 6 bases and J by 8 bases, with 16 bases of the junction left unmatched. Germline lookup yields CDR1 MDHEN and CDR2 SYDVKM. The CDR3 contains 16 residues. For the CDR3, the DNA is TGTGCCAGCAGCCCTACCGGACTAGTGGGGGAGTATGAGCAGTTCTTC. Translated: CASSPTGLVGEYEQFF.

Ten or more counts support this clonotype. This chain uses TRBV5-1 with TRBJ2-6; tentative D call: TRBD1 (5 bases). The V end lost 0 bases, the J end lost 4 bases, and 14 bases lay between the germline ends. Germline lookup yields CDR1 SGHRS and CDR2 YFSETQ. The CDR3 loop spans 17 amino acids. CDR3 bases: TGCGCCAGCAGCTTGGCGGTTGGGGCGGCCGGGGCCAACGTCCTGACTTTC. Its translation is CASSLAVGAAGANVLTF.

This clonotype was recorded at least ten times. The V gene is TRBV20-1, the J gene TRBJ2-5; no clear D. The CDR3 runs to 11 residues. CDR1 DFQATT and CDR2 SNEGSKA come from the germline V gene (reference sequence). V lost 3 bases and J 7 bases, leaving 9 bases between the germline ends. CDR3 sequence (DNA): TGCAGTGCTAGCGGTAATAGGACCCAGTACTTC. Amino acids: CSASGNRTQYF.

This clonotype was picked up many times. CDR3 sequence reads: CSARQGLLTDTQYF. As DNA, the CDR3 is TGCAGTGCGCGACAGGGGTTACTCACAGATACGCAGTATTTT. The V call is TRBV20-1, the J call TRBJ2-3; 8 bases map to TRBD1. Looked up from germline, CDR1 is DFQATT and CDR2 is SNEGSKA (reference sequence). Losses at the gene ends were 6 bases for V and 2 bases for J; bases not matched to a gene: 7. The CDR3 consists of 14 residues.

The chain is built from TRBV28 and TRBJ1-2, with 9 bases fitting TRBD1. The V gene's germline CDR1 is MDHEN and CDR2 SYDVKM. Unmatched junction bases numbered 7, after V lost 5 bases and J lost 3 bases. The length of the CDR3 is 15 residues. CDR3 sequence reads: CASSMPGQGDYGYTF. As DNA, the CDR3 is TGTGCCAGCAGTATGCCGGGACAGGGAGACTATGGCTACACCTTC.

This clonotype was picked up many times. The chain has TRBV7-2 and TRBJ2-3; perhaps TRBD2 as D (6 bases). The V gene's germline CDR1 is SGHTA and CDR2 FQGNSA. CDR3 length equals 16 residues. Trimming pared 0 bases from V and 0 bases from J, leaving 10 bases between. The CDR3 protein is CASSLARRGSTDTQYF. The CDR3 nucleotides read TGTGCCAGCAGCTTAGCGCGGCGGGGAAGCACAGATACGCAGTATTTT.

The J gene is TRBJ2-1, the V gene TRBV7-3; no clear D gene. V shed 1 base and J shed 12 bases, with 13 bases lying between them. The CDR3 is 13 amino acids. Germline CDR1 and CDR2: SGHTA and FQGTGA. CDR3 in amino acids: CASSLSDGHLQFF. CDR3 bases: TGTGCCAGCAGCTTAAGCGACGGTCATCTGCAGTTCTTC. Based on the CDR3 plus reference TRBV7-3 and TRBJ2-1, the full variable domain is GAGVSQTPSNKVTEKGKYVELRCDPISGHTALYWYRQSLGQGPEFLIYFQGTGAADDSGLPNDRFFAVRPEGSVSTLKIQRTERGDSAVYLCASSLSDGHLQFFGPGTRLTVL.

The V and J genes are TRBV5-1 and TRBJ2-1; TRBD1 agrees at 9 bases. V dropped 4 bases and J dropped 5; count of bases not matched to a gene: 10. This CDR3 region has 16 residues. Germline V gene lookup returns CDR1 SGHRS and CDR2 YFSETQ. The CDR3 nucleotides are TGCGCCAGCAGCGGACGGGACAGGGCATCCCACAATGAGCAGTTCTTC. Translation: CASSGRDRASHNEQFF. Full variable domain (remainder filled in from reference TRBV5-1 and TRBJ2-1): KAGVTQTPRYLIKTRGQQVTLSCSPISGHRSVSWYQQTPGQGLQFLFEYFSETQRNKGNFPGRFSGRQFSNSRSEMNVSTLELGDSALYLCASSGRDRASHNEQFFGPGTRLTVL.

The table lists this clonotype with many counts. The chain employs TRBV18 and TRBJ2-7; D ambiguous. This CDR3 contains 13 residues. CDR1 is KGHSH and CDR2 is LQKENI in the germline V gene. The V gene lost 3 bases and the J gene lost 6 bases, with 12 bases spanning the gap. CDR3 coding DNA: TGTGCCAGCTCACCCGAGGTGGGTTTCGAGCAGTACTTC. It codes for CASSPEVGFEQYF.

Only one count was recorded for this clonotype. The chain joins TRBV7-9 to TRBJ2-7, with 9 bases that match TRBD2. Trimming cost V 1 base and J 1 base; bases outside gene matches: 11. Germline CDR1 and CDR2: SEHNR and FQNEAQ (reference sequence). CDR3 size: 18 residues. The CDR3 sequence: CASSLVVLAGDGSYEQYF. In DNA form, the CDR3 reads TGTGCCAGCAGCTTAGTTGTGTTAGCGGGGGATGGGTCCTACGAGCAGTACTTC.

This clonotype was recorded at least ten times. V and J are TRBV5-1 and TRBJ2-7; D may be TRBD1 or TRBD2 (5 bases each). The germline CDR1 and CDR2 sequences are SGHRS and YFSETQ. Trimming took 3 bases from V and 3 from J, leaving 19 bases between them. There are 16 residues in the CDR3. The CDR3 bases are TGCGCCAGCAGCTCCCGGGGCGCCCCCGTGGACTACGAGCAGTACTTC. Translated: CASSSRGAPVDYEQYF.

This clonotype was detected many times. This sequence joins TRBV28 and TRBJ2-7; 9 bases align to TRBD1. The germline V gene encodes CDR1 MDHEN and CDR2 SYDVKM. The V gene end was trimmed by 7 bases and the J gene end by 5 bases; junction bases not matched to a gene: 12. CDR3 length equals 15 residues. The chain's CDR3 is CASTSKGQGTHEQYF. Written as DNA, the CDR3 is TGTGCCAGCACTTCTAAGGGACAGGGTACCCACGAGCAGTACTTC. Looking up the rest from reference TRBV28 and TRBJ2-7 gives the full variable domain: DVKVTQSSRYLVKRTGEKVFLECVQDMDHENMFWYRQDPGLGLRLIYFSYDVKMKEKGDIPEGYSVSREKKERFSLILESASTNQTSMYLCASTSKGQGTHEQYFGPGTRLTVT.

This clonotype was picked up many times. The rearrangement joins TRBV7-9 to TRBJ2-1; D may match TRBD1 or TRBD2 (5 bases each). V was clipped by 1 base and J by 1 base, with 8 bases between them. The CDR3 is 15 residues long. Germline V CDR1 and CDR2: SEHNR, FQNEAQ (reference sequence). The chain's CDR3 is CASSLDGGSYNEQFF. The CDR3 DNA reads TGTGCCAGCAGCTTAGATGGGGGTTCCTACAATGAGCAGTTCTTC.

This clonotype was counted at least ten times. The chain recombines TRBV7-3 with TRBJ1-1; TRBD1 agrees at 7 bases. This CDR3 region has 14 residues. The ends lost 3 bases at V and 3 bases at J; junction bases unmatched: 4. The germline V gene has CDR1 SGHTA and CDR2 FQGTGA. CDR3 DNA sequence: TGTGCCAGCAGCTTGACAGGGAGCGACACTGAAGCTTTCTTT. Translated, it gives CASSLTGSDTEAFF. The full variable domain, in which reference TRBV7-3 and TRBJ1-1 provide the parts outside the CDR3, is GAGVSQTPSNKVTEKGKYVELRCDPISGHTALYWYRQSLGQGPEFLIYFQGTGAADDSGLPNDRFFAVRPEGSVSTLKIQRTERGDSAVYLCASSLTGSDTEAFFGQGTRLTVV.

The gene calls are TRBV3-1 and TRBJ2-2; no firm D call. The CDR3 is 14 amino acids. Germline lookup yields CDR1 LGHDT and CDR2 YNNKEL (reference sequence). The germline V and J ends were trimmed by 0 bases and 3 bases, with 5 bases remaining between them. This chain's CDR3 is CASSQEEYTGELFF. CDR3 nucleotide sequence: TGTGCCAGCAGCCAAGAAGAATACACCGGGGAGCTGTTTTTT. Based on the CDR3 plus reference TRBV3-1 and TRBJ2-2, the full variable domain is DTAVSQTPKYLVTQMGNDKSIKCEQNLGHDTMYWYKQDSKKFLKIMFSYNNKELIINETVPNRFSPKSPDKAHLNLHINSLELGDSAVYFCASSQEEYTGELFFGEGSRLTVL.